A selection of T cell receptor beta chains follows, all from one sample in a study of blood T cells in healthy people across ages. TCRdb called the 5' RACE reads again in MiXCR, with one record for every CDR3 protein. The sample yields approximately 1.5 million distinct CDR3 sequences, about 35% seen once. What was sequenced was blood. All receptors derive from a woman under 40 in good health. Both conserved end residues are part of each CDR3. Some rows have no size entry. The others give once, few or many, or a class for an expanded clone.

j_call,clone_size,v_call,cdr3_aa
TRBJ1-2,-,TRBV9,CASSETTGTAVSNYGYTF
TRBJ2-3,-,TRBV20-1,CSAQQGAGTDTQYF
TRBJ2-7,-,TRBV9,CASSAQGQPSGEQYF
TRBJ2-7,-,TRBV5-1,CASSLDPSGTYEQYF
TRBJ2-7,few,TRBV7-3,CASSFYSASGRPVYEQYF
TRBJ1-4,once,TRBV30,CAWAGQGVEKLFF
TRBJ2-3,-,TRBV20-1,CSAPPLGGGSSTDTQYF
TRBJ2-7,few,TRBV6-5,CASSVRPGQPAYEQYF
TRBJ1-6,-,TRBV10-3,CAIKDRASPLHF
TRBJ2-6,few,TRBV4-1,CASSRQVAPGSRANVLTF
TRBJ2-7,many,TRBV7-8,CASSITGTGRIYEQYF
TRBJ2-1,-,TRBV3-1,CASSQVRSPSYNEQFF
TRBJ1-2,few,TRBV20-1,CSAREQGAYGYTF
TRBJ1-1,-,TRBV5-6,CASSLEQGRAFF
TRBJ2-1,few,TRBV19,CASRENNEQFF
TRBJ2-7,-,TRBV19,CASSISGQPHYEQYF
TRBJ2-3,-,TRBV20-1,CSARISGRDADTQYF
TRBJ2-5,-,TRBV7-8,CASSHTVNQETQYF
TRBJ2-7,-,TRBV19,CASSTGTGGREQYF
TRBJ1-1,few,TRBV7-2,CASSQYRQGAPEAFF
TRBJ2-1,-,TRBV5-1,CASSLDRWEQFF
TRBJ2-3,few,TRBV15,CATSRDGASGVSTDTQYF
TRBJ2-7,-,TRBV15,CATSRVPGYEQYF
TRBJ2-3,-,TRBV10-3,CAISERSTDTQYF
-,-,TRBV7-2,CASSLNYAYEQYF
TRBJ2-7,-,TRBV12-3/TRBV12-4,CASSQGLAGNEQYF
TRBJ2-7,many,TRBV4-1,CASSQGTLRGKRGSSYEQYF
TRBJ2-1,-,TRBV4-1,CASSQEAGLIEQFF
TRBJ1-1,-,TRBV20-1,CSARGRTRTEAFF
TRBJ2-7,-,TRBV20-1,CSARDSMTARDEQYF
TRBJ1-4,-,TRBV20-1,CSARDGRSDEKLFF
TRBJ2-6,few,TRBV27,CASRLITAGANVLTF
TRBJ1-2,few,TRBV28,CASSLGKVGNYGYTF
TRBJ2-5,-,TRBV5-5,CASSLSPVREQYF
TRBJ1-2,few,TRBV2,CASSPNHYGYTF
TRBJ1-6,-,TRBV18,CASSKQGQADNSPLHF
TRBJ1-6,few,TRBV7-2,CASSTRGQYNSPLHF
TRBJ2-1,-,TRBV12-3/TRBV12-4,CASSPATGSSYNEQFF
TRBJ2-7,few,TRBV24-1,CATSPGITYEQYF
TRBJ2-1,few,TRBV20-1,CSARLAGIYNEQFF
TRBJ2-5,-,TRBV20-1,CSAGEPGGFQETQYF
TRBJ2-5,-,TRBV7-6,CASRGGGWGFAETQYF
TRBJ2-1,-,TRBV27,CASGQGDTGELFF
TRBJ2-7,-,TRBV3-1,CASSQGFGLNANEQYF
TRBJ2-3,few,TRBV2,CASSGSGTGTDTQYF
TRBJ1-5,-,TRBV12-3/TRBV12-4,CASSLAGTYADLSNQPQHF
TRBJ1-2,-,TRBV18,CASLPGGRQFDYGYTF
TRBJ2-3,few,TRBV27,CASSLQGAGGRDTQYF
-,-,TRBV7-9,CASSLLRGGITYEQYF
TRBJ2-7,few,TRBV7-2,CASSLGQGKSYEQYF
TRBJ2-7,-,TRBV7-9,CASSAPPVMSYNEQYF
TRBJ2-7,-,TRBV11-2,CASSLDRFQLSSYEQYF
TRBJ2-4,-,TRBV27,CASSPIAGRAIAKNIQYF
TRBJ1-1,-,TRBV27,CASSFRGAEAFF
TRBJ2-3,few,TRBV7-9,CASSRTIYRVYF
TRBJ2-7,-,TRBV6-1,CASKEGEQYF
TRBJ2-3,-,TRBV7-3,CASSLTGQVTDTQYF
TRBJ1-5,-,TRBV12-3/TRBV12-4,CASSRTGEPQHF
TRBJ2-1,-,TRBV27,CASSFLAGRATDEQFF
TRBJ2-3,-,TRBV5-1,CASSHDSLGRSTDTQYF